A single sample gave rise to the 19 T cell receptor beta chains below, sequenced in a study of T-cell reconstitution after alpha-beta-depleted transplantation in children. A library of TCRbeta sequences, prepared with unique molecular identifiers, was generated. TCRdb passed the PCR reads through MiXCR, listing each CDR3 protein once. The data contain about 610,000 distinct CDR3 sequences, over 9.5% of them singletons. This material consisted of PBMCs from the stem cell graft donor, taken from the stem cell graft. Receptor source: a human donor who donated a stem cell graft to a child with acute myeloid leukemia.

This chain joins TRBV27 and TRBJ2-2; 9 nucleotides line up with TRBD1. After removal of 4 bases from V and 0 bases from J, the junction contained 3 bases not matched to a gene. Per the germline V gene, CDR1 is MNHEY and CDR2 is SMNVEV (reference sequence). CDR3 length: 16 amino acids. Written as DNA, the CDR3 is TGTGCCAGCAGTTGGGGACAGGGAACGAACACCGGGGAGCTGTTTTTT. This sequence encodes CASSWGQGTNTGELFF.

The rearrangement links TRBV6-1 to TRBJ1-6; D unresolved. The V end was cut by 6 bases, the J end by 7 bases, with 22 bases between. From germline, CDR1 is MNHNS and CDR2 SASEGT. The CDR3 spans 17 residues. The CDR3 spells CASRETGIQPFNSPLHF. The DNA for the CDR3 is TGTGCCAGCAGAGAGACGGGAATACAGCCTTTCAATTCACCCCTCCACTTT.

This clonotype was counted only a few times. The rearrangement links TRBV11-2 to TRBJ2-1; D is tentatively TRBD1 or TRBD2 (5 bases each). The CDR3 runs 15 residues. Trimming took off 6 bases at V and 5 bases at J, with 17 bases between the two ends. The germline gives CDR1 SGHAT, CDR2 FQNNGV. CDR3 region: CASRLTGTQHNEQFF. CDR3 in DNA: TGTGCCAGCAGGTTGACCGGGACCCAACACAATGAGCAGTTCTTC. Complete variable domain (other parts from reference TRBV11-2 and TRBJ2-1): EAGVAQSPRYKIIEKRQSVAFWCNPISGHATLYWYQQILGQGPKLLIQFQNNGVVDDSQLPKDRFSAERLKGVDSTLKIQPAKLEDSAVYLCASRLTGTQHNEQFFGPGTRLTVL.

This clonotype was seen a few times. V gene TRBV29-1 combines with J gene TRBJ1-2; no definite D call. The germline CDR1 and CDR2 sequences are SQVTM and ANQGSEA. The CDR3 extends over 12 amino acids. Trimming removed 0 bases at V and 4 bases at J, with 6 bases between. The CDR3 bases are TGCAGCGTTGAAGAGGGGTCCTATGGCTACACCTTC. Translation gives CSVEEGSYGYTF.

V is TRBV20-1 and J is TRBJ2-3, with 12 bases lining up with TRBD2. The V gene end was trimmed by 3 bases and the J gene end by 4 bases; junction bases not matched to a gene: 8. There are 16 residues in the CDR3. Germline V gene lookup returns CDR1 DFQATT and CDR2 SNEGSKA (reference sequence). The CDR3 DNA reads TGCAGTGCTAGTCTCCCGACTAGCGGGAGAGCAGATACGCAGTATTTT. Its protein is CSASLPTSGRADTQYF.

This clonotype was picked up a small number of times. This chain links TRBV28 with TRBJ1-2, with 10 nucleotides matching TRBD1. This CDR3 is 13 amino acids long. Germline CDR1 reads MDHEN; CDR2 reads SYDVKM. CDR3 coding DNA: TGTCATACCCGGGACAGGGGACTTGGGGGCTACACCTTC. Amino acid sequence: CHTRDRGLGGYTF.

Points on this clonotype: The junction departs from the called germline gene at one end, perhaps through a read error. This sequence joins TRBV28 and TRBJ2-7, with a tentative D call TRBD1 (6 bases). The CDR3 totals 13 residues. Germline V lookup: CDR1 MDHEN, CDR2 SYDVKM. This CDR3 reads CASILQGTYEQYF. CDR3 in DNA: TGTGCCAGCATTTTACAGGGAACGTACGAGCAGTACTTC.

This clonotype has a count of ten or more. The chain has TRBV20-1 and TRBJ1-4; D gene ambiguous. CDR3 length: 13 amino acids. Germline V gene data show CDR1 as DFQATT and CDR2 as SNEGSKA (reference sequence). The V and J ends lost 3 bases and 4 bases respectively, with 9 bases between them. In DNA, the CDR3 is TGCAGTGCTAGGGAGGACCTTAATGAAAAACTGTTTTTT. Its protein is CSAREDLNEKLFF.

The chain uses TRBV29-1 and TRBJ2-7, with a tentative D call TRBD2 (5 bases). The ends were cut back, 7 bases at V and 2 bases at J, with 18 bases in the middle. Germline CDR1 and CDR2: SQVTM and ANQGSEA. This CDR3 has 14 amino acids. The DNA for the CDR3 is TGCAGCGCGAAAGAGAGGGCCCCTACCTACGAGCAGTACTTC. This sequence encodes CSAKERAPTYEQYF.

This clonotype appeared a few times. For the CDR3, the DNA is TGTGCCAGCACCTTAGGAGGGAACAATTCACCCCTCCACTTT. Translated, it gives CASTLGGNNSPLHF. This chain links TRBV12-3 or TRBV12-4 with TRBJ1-6; D not certain. V was cut by 7 bases and J by 7 bases, with 14 bases left in between. The CDR3 extends over 14 amino acids.

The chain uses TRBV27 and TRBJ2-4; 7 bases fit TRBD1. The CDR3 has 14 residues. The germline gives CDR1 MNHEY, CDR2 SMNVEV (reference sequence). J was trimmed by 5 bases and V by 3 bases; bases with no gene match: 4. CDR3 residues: CASSFRDSQNIQYF. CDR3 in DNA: TGTGCCAGCAGTTTCCGGGACAGCCAAAACATTCAGTACTTC.

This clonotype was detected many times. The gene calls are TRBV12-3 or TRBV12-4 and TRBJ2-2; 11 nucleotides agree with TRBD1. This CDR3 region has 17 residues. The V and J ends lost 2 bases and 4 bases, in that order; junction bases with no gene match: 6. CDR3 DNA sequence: TGTGCCAGCAGTTTATCAGGCGGGACAGGGGGCACCGGGGAGCTGTTTTTT. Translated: CASSLSGGTGGTGELFF.

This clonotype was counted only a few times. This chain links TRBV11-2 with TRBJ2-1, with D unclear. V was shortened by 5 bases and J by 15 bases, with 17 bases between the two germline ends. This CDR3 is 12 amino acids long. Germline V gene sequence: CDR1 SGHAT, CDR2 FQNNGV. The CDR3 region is CASSAILGFTFF. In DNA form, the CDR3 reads TGTGCCAGCAGCGCCATCCTAGGGTTTACGTTCTTC. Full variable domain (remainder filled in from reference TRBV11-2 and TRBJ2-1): EAGVAQSPRYKIIEKRQSVAFWCNPISGHATLYWYQQILGQGPKLLIQFQNNGVVDDSQLPKDRFSAERLKGVDSTLKIQPAKLEDSAVYLCASSAILGFTFFGPGTRLTVL.

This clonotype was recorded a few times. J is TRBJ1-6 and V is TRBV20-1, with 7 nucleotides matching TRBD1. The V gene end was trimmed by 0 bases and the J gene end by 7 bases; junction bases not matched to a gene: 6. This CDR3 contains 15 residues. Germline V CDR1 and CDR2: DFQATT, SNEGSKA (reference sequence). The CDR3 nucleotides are TGCAGTGCTAGAGAGACAGGGACCCTCAATTCACCCCTCCACTTT. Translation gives CSARETGTLNSPLHF.

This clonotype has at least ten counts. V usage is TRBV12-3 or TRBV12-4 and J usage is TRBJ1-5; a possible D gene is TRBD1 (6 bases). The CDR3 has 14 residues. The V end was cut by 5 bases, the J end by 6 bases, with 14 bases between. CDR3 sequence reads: CASSPTGFGQPQHF. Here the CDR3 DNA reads TGTGCCAGCAGTCCTACAGGGTTCGGTCAGCCCCAGCATTTT.

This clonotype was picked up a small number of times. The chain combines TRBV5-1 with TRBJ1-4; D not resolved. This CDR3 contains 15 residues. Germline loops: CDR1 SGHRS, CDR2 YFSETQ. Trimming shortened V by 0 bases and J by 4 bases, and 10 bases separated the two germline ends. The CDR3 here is CASSLAWRNNEKLFF. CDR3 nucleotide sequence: TGCGCCAGCAGCTTGGCGTGGCGAAATAATGAAAAACTGTTTTTT.

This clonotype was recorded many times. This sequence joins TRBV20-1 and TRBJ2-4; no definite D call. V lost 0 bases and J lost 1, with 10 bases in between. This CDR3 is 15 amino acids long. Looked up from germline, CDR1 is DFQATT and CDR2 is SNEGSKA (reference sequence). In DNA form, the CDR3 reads TGCAGTGCTAGAGATTTGAGGCTGGCCAAAAACATTCAGTACTTC. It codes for CSARDLRLAKNIQYF.

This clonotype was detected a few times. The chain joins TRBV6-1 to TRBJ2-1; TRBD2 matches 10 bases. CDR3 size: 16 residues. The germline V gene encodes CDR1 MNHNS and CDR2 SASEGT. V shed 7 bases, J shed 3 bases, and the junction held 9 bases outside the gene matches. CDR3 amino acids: CASNHRGTSVYNEQFF. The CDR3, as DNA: TGTGCCAGCAACCACCGAGGGACTAGCGTCTACAATGAGCAGTTCTTC.

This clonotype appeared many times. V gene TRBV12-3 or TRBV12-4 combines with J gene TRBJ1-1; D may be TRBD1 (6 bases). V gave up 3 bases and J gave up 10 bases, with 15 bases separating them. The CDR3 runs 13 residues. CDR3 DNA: TGTGCCAGCAGTTTGGAGGGGGTTGGACGAGCTTTCTTT. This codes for CASSLEGVGRAFF.